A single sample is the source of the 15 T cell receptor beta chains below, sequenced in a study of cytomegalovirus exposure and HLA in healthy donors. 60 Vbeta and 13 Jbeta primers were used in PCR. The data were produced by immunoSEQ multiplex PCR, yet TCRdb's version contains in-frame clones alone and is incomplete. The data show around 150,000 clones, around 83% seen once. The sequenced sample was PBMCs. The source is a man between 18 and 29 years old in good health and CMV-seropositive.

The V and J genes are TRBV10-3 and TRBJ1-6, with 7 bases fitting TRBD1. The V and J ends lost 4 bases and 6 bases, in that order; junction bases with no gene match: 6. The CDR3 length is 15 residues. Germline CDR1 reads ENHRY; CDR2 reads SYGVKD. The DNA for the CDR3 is TGTGCCATCAGTGCACAGGGGCCGAGTAATTCACCCCTCCACTTT. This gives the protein CAISAQGPSNSPLHF.

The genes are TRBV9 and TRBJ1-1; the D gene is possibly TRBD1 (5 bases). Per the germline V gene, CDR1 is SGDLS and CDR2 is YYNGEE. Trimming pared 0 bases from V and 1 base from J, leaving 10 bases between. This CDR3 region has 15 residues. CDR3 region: CASSVEGRANTEAFF. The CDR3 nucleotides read TGTGCCAGCAGCGTAGAGGGCAGGGCGAACACTGAAGCTTTCTTT.

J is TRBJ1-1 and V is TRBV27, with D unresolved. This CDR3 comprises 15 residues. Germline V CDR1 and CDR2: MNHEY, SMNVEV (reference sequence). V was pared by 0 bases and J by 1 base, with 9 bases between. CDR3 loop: CASSLSVTSNTEAFF. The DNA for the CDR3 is TGTGCCAGCAGTTTATCCGTGACATCGAACACTGAAGCTTTCTTT.

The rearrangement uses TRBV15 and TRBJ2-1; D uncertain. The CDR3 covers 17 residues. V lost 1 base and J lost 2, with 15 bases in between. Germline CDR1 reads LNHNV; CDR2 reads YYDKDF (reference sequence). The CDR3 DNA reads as TGTGCCACCAGCAGAGTCCTGTACCTCAACACCTACAATGAGCAGTTCTTC. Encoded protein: CATSRVLYLNTYNEQFF.

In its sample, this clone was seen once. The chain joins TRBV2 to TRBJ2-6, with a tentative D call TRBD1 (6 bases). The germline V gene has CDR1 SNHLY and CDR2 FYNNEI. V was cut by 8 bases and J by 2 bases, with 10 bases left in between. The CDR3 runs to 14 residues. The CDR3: CASVTGPGANVLTF. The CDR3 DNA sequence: TGTGCCAGCGTGACAGGCCCTGGGGCCAACGTCCTGACTTTC. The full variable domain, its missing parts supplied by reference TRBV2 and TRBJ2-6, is EPEVTQTPSHQVTQMGQEVILRCVPISNHLYFYWYRQILGQKVEFLVSFYNNEISEKSEIFDDQFSVERPDGSNFTLKIRSTKLEDSAMYFCASVTGPGANVLTFGAGSRLTVL.

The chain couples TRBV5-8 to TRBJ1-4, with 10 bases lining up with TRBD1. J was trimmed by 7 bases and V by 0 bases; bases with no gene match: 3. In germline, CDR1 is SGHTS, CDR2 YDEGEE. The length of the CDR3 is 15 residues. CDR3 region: CASSLDGTGVEKLFF. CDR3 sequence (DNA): TGTGCCAGCAGCTTGGACGGGACAGGGGTTGAAAAACTGTTTTTT.

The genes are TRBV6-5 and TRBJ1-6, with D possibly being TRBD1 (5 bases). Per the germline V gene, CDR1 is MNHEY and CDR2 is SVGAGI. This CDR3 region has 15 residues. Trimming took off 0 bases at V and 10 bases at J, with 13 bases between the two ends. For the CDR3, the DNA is TGTGCCAGCAGTTACTCGGCAGGGAAAACCTCACCCCTCCACTTT. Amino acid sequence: CASSYSAGKTSPLHF.

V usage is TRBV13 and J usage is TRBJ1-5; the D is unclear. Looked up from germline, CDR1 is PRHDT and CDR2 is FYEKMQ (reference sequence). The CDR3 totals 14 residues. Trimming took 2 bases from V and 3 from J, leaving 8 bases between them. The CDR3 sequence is CASSLSGVNQPQHF. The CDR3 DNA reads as TGTGCCAGCAGCTTATCCGGGGTCAATCAGCCCCAGCATTTT.

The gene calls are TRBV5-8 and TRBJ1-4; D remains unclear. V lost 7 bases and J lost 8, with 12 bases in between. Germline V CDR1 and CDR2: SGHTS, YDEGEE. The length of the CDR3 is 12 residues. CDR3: CASGRRWEKLFF. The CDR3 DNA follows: TGTGCCAGCGGCCGCCGATGGGAAAAACTGTTTTTT.

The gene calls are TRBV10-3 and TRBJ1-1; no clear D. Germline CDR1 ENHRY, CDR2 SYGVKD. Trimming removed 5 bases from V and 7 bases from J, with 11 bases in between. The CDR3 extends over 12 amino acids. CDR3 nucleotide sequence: TGTGCCATCAGTCCCCTGCGTAATGAAGCTTTCTTT. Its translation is CAISPLRNEAFF.

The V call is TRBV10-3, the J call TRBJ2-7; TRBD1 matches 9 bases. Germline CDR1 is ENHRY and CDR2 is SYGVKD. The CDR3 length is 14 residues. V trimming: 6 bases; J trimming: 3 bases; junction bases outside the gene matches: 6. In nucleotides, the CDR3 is TGTGCCATCAGCCCGGGACAGGGACTCTACGAGCAGTACTTC. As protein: CAISPGQGLYEQYF.

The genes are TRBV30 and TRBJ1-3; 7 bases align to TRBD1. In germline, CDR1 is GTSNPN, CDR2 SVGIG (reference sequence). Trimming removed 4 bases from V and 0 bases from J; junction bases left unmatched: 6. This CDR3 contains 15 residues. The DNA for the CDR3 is TGTGCCTGGACCAAGGGACAGAGCTCTGGAAACACCATATATTTT. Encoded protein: CAWTKGQSSGNTIYF.

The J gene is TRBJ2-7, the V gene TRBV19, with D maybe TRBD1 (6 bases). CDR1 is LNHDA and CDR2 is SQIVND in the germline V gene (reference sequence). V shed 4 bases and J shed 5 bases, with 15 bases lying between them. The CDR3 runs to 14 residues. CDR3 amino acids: CASSNVYRVHEQYF. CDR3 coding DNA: TGTGCCAGTAGTAACGTCTACAGGGTACACGAGCAGTACTTC.

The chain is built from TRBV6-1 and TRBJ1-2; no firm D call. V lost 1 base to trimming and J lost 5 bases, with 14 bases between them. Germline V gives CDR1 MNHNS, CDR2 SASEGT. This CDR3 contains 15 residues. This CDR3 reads CASSEVAGMSYGYTF. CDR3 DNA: TGTGCCAGCAGTGAAGTCGCGGGAATGTCGTATGGCTACACCTTC.

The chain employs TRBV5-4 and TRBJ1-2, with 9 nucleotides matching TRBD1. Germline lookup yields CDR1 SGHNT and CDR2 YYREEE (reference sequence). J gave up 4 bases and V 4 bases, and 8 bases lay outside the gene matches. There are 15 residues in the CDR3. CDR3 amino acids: CASSGLGQGIYGYTF. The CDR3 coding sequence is TGTGCCAGCAGCGGGCTGGGACAGGGAATCTATGGCTACACCTTC. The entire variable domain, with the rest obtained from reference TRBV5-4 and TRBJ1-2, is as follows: ETGVTQSPTHLIKTRGQQVTLRCSSQSGHNTVSWYQQALGQGPQFIFQYYREEENGRGNFPPRFSGLQFPNYSSELNVNALELDDSALYLCASSGLGQGIYGYTFGSGTRLTVV.